This T cell receptor (beta chain) was documented in a study of CD8+ T cells in alopecia areata. This CDR3 is built from 14 residues. Trimming stripped 7 bases from V and 6 bases from J, with 18 bases between. The germline V gene encodes CDR1 MNHNS and CDR2 SASEGT. Investigators isolated RNA and reverse transcribed it into cDNA to act as the sequencing template. Using immunoSEQ multiplex PCR, the repertoire was profiled, and TCRdb retains in-frame clones only, with some absent. Among some 150,000 clones listed, around 64% were seen once. Alopecia areata patients had lesional scalp punch biopsies and peripheral blood taken from them.

This chain uses TRBV6-1 with TRBJ1-2; the D gene is possibly TRBD1 (5 bases). This clonotype originated in a human donor with alopecia areata. This sample comprised CD8+ T cells sorted from blood, obtained at week 0. The CDR3 DNA reads as TGTGCCAGCACCCCCTTGGGGCATATGGATGGCTACACCTTC. Translating it yields CASTPLGHMDGYTF.